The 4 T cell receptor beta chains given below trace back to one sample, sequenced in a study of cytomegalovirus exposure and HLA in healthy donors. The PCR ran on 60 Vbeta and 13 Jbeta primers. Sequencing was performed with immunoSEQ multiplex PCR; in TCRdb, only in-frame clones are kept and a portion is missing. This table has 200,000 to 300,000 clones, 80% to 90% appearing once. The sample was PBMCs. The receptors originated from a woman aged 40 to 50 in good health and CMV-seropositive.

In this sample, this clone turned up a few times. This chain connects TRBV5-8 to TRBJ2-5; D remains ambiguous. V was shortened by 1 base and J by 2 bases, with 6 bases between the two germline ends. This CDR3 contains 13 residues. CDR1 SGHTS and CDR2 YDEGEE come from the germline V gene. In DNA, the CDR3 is TGTGCCAGCAGCTTGACAGCTCAAGAGACCCAGTACTTC. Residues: CASSLTAQETQYF.

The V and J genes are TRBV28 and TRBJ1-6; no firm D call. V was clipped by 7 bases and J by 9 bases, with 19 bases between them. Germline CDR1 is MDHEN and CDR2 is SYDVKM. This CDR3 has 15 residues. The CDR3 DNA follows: TGTGCCAGCAATGTGGACGGAGCTCGGGGTTCACCCCTCCACTTT. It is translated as CASNVDGARGSPLHF.

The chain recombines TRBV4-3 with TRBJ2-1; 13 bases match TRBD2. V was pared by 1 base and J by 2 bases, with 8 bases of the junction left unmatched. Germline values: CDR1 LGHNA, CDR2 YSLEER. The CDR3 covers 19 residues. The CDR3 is CASSQAGTSGTPTYNEQFF. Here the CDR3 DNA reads TGCGCCAGCAGCCAAGCCGGGACTAGCGGGACCCCTACCTACAATGAGCAGTTCTTC.

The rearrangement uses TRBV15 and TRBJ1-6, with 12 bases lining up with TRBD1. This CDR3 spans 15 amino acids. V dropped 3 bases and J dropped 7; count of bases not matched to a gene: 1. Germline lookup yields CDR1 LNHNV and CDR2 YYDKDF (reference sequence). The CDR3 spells CATSRGQGANSPLHF. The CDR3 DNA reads TGTGCCACCAGCAGGGGACAGGGGGCGAATTCACCCCTCCACTTT.